The 16 T cell receptor beta chains below all came from one sample that was sequenced in a study of stem cell transplantation in POMP-related autoinflammatory disease. Study findings and constraints: In PRAID patients, the number of distinct TRB V-J gene pairings was restricted. PRAID patients trended toward lower TRB diversity and higher clonality in all analyzed T-cell subsets.

No antigens are known for them. Assay: immunoSEQ multiplex PCR; the TCRdb copy retains only in-frame clones and omits some. In the table there are around 10,000 clones, approximately 86% of which are singletons. Sample: CD8+ T cells from PBMCs, taken before stem cell transplantation. These receptors all come from a human donor with POMP-related autoinflammation and immune dysregulation (PRAID).

The chain is built from TRBV27 and TRBJ2-7, with 8 bases aligning to TRBD2. Losses at the gene ends were 7 bases for V and 3 bases for J; bases not matched to a gene: 8. Germline CDR1 MNHEY, CDR2 SMNVEV (reference sequence). The CDR3 contains 14 residues. CDR3 residues: CASTAGLGSYEQYF. In DNA, the CDR3 is TGTGCCAGCACCGCGGGACTAGGGAGCTACGAGCAGTACTTC.

The chain uses TRBV7-6 and TRBJ1-3; D is unresolved. CDR3 size: 15 residues. V lost 1 base, J lost 0 bases, and 7 bases lay in between. Germline CDR1 SGHVS, CDR2 FNYEAQ. CDR3 coding DNA: TGTGCCAGCAGCTTAGGAGGGTACTCTGGAAACACCATATATTTT. Translation gives CASSLGGYSGNTIYF.

The chain is built from TRBV30 and TRBJ1-1; no definite D call. Germline V gene sequence: CDR1 GTSNPN, CDR2 SVGIG (reference sequence). Trimming shortened V by 7 bases and J by 1 base, and 13 bases separated the two germline ends. CDR3 length: 13 residues. CDR3: CAFRGVGNTEAFF. The CDR3 DNA is TGTGCCTTCAGAGGCGTGGGGAACACTGAAGCTTTCTTT. The full variable domain, with the rest looked up from reference TRBV30 and TRBJ1-1, is SQTIHQWPATLVQPVGSPLSLECTVEGTSNPNLYWYRQAAGRGLQLLFYSVGIGQISSEVPQNLSASRPQDRQFILSSKKLLLSDSGFYLCAFRGVGNTEAFFGQGTRLTVV.

The V gene is TRBV6-6, the J gene TRBJ2-5; D ambiguous. Germline V lookup: CDR1 MNHNY, CDR2 SVGAGI (reference sequence). V was trimmed by 0 bases and J by 5 bases, leaving 1 base between them. The length of the CDR3 is 11 residues. CDR3 sequence (DNA): TGTGCCAGCAGTTACTCGGAGACCCAGTACTTC. As protein: CASSYSETQYF.

The V call is TRBV6-5, the J call TRBJ2-5; D perhaps matches TRBD2 (6 bases). From germline, CDR1 is MNHEY and CDR2 SVGAGI. This CDR3 spans 14 amino acids. Between the trimmed V and J ends, which lost 0 bases and 5 bases, there was a span of 10 bases. CDR3: CASSYSPGGETQYF. CDR3 coding DNA: TGTGCCAGCAGTTACTCCCCTGGGGGGGAGACCCAGTACTTC.

The V call is TRBV4-1, the J call TRBJ1-1, with a tentative D call TRBD1 (6 bases). CDR3 length equals 14 residues. CDR1 is MGHRA and CDR2 is YSYEKL in the germline V gene. Deletions cut 1 base from V and 7 bases from J, with 13 bases between. The CDR3 loop reads CASSQGAGEDEAFF. CDR3 sequence (DNA): TGCGCCAGCAGCCAAGGGGCAGGGGAGGATGAAGCTTTCTTT.

The chain is built from TRBV7-9 and TRBJ2-1; TRBD2 matches 8 bases. V trimming: 5 bases; J trimming: 3 bases; junction bases outside the gene matches: 18. CDR1 is SEHNR and CDR2 is FQNEAQ in the germline V gene (reference sequence). This CDR3 contains 19 residues. CDR3 amino acids: CASSPRGVWGLGVYNEQFF. In nucleotides, the CDR3 is TGTGCCAGCAGCCCGCGGGGGGTTTGGGGACTAGGGGTCTACAATGAGCAGTTCTTC. The full variable domain, its missing parts supplied by reference TRBV7-9 and TRBJ2-1, is DTGVSQNPRHKITKRGQNVTFRCDPISEHNRLYWYRQTLGQGPEFLTYFQNEAQLEKSRLLSDRFSAERPKGSFSTLEIQRTEQGDSAMYLCASSPRGVWGLGVYNEQFFGPGTRLTVL.

The CDR3 DNA follows: TGTGCCTCAGAGGAACGGCTCGAGCAGTACTTC. Its protein product is CASEERLEQYF. The V and J genes are TRBV30 and TRBJ2-7; D is unresolved. The CDR3 covers 11 residues. Germline V gives CDR1 GTSNPN, CDR2 SVGIG (reference sequence). Trimming left V 7 bases short and J 6 bases short, with 13 bases between.

The rearrangement joins TRBV4-1 to TRBJ1-2; maybe TRBD1 (6 bases). Germline assignment: CDR1 MGHRA and CDR2 YSYEKL. V was clipped by 4 bases and J by 8 bases, with 17 bases between them. The CDR3 spans 14 residues. The CDR3, as DNA: TGCGCCAGCAGCCTTAGGGGGGGGGCGGAAGGCTACACCTTC. The encoded protein is CASSLRGGAEGYTF.

This chain links TRBV4-1 with TRBJ2-1; D unclear. Germline V gives CDR1 MGHRA, CDR2 YSYEKL. CDR3 length equals 11 residues. V was cut by 1 base and J by 7 bases, with 2 bases left in between. The CDR3 nucleotides read TGCGCCAGCAGCCAAGGGAATGAGCAGTTCTTC. Translation: CASSQGNEQFF.

This sequence joins TRBV6-5 and TRBJ2-7; D gene ambiguous. This CDR3 contains 14 residues. CDR1 is MNHEY and CDR2 is SVGAGI in the germline V gene. The V end lost 0 bases, the J end lost 7 bases, and 13 bases lay between the germline ends. CDR3 protein: CASSYSLSALEQYF. The CDR3 nucleotides read TGTGCCAGCAGTTACTCACTTTCGGCCTTGGAGCAGTACTTC.

The V gene is TRBV19, the J gene TRBJ2-2; D unresolved. CDR3 length: 13 amino acids. Trimming cost V 3 bases and J 6 bases, with 8 bases left between them. Germline V gives CDR1 LNHDA, CDR2 SQIVND (reference sequence). CDR3 nucleotide sequence: TGTGCCAGTAGTATGGGGTCCGCCGGGGAGCTGTTTTTT. This sequence encodes CASSMGSAGELFF.

This chain links TRBV5-6 with TRBJ2-7, with TRBD2 identical over 7 bases. This CDR3 region has 13 residues. Trimming cost V 4 bases and J 7 bases; bases outside gene matches: 8. In germline, CDR1 is SGHDT, CDR2 YYEEEE. CDR3 bases: TGTGCCAGCAGCACCAGCGGGGCTACAGAGCAGTACTTC. Protein product: CASSTSGATEQYF.

This sequence joins TRBV29-1 and TRBJ2-3; 9 bases are a match to TRBD2. V lost 4 bases to trimming and J lost 4 bases; unmatched junction nucleotides: 21. CDR1 is SQVTM, CDR2 ANQGSEA, per germline. The CDR3 is 19 amino acids. This chain's CDR3 is CSVGFGASGTAIGPDTQYF. The CDR3 DNA reads TGCAGCGTTGGATTCGGGGCTAGCGGGACCGCAATAGGACCAGATACGCAGTATTTT.

The rearrangement joins TRBV27 to TRBJ2-1; D is unclear. This CDR3 contains 13 residues. The V end was cut by 0 bases, the J end by 10 bases, with 10 bases between. Germline V lookup: CDR1 MNHEY, CDR2 SMNVEV (reference sequence). The CDR3 bases are TGTGCCAGCAGTTTATCGGGTTCCCTGGAGCAGTTCTTC. It translates to CASSLSGSLEQFF.

The J gene is TRBJ1-2, the V gene TRBV29-1; tentatively, D is TRBD1 (6 bases). The CDR3 covers 14 residues. Germline V gene sequence: CDR1 SQVTM, CDR2 ANQGSEA. Trimming pared 2 bases from V and 3 bases from J, leaving 13 bases between. The CDR3 DNA sequence: TGCAGCGTTGAATTGTCAGGGGTGTACTATGGCTACACCTTC. It encodes CSVELSGVYYGYTF.